The 5 T cell receptor beta chains below were found in one sample sequenced in a study of breast tumors, draining lymph nodes, adjacent tissues. Each CDR3 protein is one row after TCRdb ran MiXCR on the multiplex PCR reads. Of 200,000 or so distinct CDR3 sequences detected, around 33% appear once; the ten largest clones hold about 4.3%. Samples came from axillary lymph nodes draining the breast cancer. The sample taken for sequencing was axillary lymph node tissue. All receptors come from a female donor with breast cancer. Some clones in this sample may be carry-over from other donors' samples.

There are a few counts of this clonotype. A single base separates this from a much larger clone, so it may be a read error. No conserved phenylalanine or tryptophan is present at the end of the CDR3, so a read error is the likely explanation. The genes are TRBV20-1 and TRBJ2-1; D not certain. The germline gives CDR1 DFQATT, CDR2 SNEGSKA (reference sequence). V lost 6 bases to trimming and J lost 9 bases, with 9 bases between them. The CDR3 contains 10 residues. CDR3: CSARRGEQFS. CDR3 coding DNA: TGCAGTGCCAGACGCGGTGAGCAGTTCTCC.

This clonotype turned up a few times. Just one base apart from a much larger clone, this may be a read error. The CDR3 carries no conserved terminal phenylalanine or tryptophan, so it likely arises from a read error. The V call is TRBV14, the J call TRBJ2-5; D is perhaps TRBD2 (5 bases). V was pared by 8 bases and J by 4 bases, with 14 bases between. The CDR3 runs to 13 residues. Germline V gives CDR1 SGHDN, CDR2 FVKESK. The CDR3 here is CASRGLVSETQYS. The CDR3 DNA reads TGTGCCAGCCGCGGGTTGGTTTCAGAGACCCAGTACTCC.

In this sample, this clonotype turned up many times. The V gene is TRBV5-6, the J gene TRBJ2-1; 9 bases match TRBD2. This CDR3 contains 16 residues. V gave up 0 bases and J gave up 8 bases; unmatched junction bases: 9. Germline V CDR1 and CDR2: SGHDT, YYEEEE. For the CDR3, the DNA is TGTGCCAGCAGCTTGGAGGTTAGCGGGAGTGGTGATGAGCAGTTCTTC. Translating gives CASSLEVSGSGDEQFF.

Only a few counts were recorded for this clonotype. Being one base from a much bigger clone, this may be a read error. The V and J genes are TRBV20-1 and TRBJ1-6, with 8 bases matching TRBD1. This CDR3 is 15 amino acids long. Germline CDR1 and CDR2: DFQATT and SNEGSKA (reference sequence). CDR3 in amino acids: CSARERTGYTSPLHF. The CDR3 coding sequence is TGCAGTGCTAGAGAACGGACAGGGTATACTTCACCCCTCCACTTT.

Regarding this clonotype: This may stem from a read error, because a much larger clone lies one nucleotide away. The conserved closing phenylalanine or tryptophan is absent in this CDR3, likely reflecting a read error. This chain joins TRBV9 and TRBJ2-1; D unresolved. Germline V gene data show CDR1 as SGDLS and CDR2 as YYNGEE. CDR3 length: 13 residues. V was pared by 0 bases and J by 8 bases, with 9 bases between. The CDR3 sequence is CASSVGVGYEQFS. As DNA, the CDR3 is TGTGCCAGCAGCGTAGGGGTAGGCTATGAGCAGTTCTCC.